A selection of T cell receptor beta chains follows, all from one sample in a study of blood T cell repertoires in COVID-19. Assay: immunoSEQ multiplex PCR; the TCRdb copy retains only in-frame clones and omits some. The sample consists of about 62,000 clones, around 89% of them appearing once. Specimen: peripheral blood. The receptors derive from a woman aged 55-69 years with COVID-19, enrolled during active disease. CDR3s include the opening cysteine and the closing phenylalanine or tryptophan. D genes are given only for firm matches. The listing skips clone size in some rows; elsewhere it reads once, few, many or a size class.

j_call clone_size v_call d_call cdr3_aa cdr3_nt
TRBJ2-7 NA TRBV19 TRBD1 CASSSGQGWYEQYF TGTGCCAGTAGTAGCGGACAGGGGTGGTACGAGCAGTACTTC
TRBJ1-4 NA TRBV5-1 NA CASSHSGANEKLFF TGCGCCAGCAGCCACTCAGGTGCTAATGAAAAACTGTTTTTT
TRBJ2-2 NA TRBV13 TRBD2 CASSQLAGGGELFF TGTGCCAGCAGCCAACTAGCGGGAGGCGGGGAGCTGTTTTTT
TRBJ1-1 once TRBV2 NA CASSETRGPGTEAFF TGTGCCAGCAGTGAAACCAGGGGCCCGGGGACTGAAGCTTTCTTT
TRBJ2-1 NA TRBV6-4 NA CASSDSQEGVSEQFF TGTGCCAGCAGTGACTCACAAGAGGGGGTCAGTGAGCAGTTCTTC
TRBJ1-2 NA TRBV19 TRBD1 CASSILDRPIYGYTF TGTGCCAGTAGTATCCTGGACAGGCCGATCTATGGCTACACCTTC
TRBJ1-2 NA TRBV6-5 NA CASTAQGANYGYTF TGTGCCAGCACAGCACAGGGAGCTAACTATGGCTACACCTTC
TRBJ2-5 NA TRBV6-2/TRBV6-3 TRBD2 CASIPSGDHPKYQETQYF TGTGCCAGCATCCCTAGCGGAGACCACCCGAAGTACCAAGAGACCCAGTACTTC
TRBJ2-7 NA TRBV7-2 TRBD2 CASSSAGTSGNYEQYF TGTGCCAGCAGCTCGGCGGGGACTAGCGGGAACTACGAGCAGTACTTC
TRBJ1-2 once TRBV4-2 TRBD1 CASSRGDRELQGYTF TGTGCCAGCAGCCGAGGGGACAGGGAACTTCAGGGCTACACCTTC
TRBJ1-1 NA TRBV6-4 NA CASSDSTSGNTEAFF TGTGCCAGCAGTGACTCGACCTCAGGGAACACTGAAGCTTTCTTT
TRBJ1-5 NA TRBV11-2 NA CASSLSGVQPQHF TGTGCCAGCAGCCTGTCAGGGGTGCAGCCCCAGCATTTT
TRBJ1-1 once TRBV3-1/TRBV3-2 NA CASSQTTGEAFF TGTGCCAGCAGCCAAACAACCGGGGAAGCTTTCTTT
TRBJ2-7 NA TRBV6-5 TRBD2 CASSYSGTSTPYEQYF TGTGCCAGCAGTTACTCAGGGACTAGCACTCCCTACGAGCAGTACTTC
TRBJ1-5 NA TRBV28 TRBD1 CASRRQGYNQPQHF TGTGCCAGCAGAAGACAGGGGTACAATCAGCCCCAGCATTTT
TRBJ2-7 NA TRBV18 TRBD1 CASSPKRQGFHEQYF TGTGCCAGCTCACCAAAGAGACAGGGGTTCCACGAGCAGTACTTC
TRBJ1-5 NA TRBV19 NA CASSIVIGGNQPQHF TGTGCCAGTAGTATAGTCATCGGAGGGAATCAGCCCCAGCATTTT
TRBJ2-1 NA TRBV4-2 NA CASRPTSSYNEQFF TGTGCCAGCAGACCCACGAGTTCCTACAATGAGCAGTTCTTC
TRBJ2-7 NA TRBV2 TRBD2 CASSGTSGPYEQYF TGTGCCAGCAGTGGAACTAGCGGGCCCTACGAGCAGTACTTC
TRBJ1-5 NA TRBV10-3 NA CAISDSLQNQPQHF TGTGCCATCAGTGATTCTCTACAGAATCAGCCCCAGCATTTT
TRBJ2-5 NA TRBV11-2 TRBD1 CASSPGTARETQYF TGTGCCAGCAGCCCCGGGACAGCTCGAGAGACCCAGTACTTC
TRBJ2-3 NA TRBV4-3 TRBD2 CASSQDVAGGTSADTQYF TGCGCCAGCAGCCAAGATGTAGCGGGAGGGACGTCGGCAGATACGCAGTATTTT
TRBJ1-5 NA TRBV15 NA CATSRGEGDQPQHF TGTGCCACCAGCAGAGGGGAGGGGGATCAGCCCCAGCATTTT
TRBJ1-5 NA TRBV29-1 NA CSVEVGSENQPQHF TGCAGCGTTGAAGTCGGCAGCGAGAATCAGCCCCAGCATTTT
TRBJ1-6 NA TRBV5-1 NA CASSSDTNSPLHF TGCGCCAGCAGCTCGGACACCAATTCACCCCTCCACTTT
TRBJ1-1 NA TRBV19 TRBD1 CASSPGQGRGMNTEAFF TGTGCCAGTTCACCGGGACAGGGGAGAGGAATGAACACTGAAGCTTTCTTT
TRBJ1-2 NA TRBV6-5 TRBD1 CASSYPPDRDNGYTF TGTGCCAGCAGTTACCCCCCAGACAGGGATAACGGCTACACCTTC
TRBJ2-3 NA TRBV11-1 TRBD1 CASSLAGQRSSDTQYF TGTGCCAGCAGCTTAGCGGGACAGAGATCTTCAGATACGCAGTATTTT
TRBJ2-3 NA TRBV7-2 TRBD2 CASSLPSGSLGTDTQYF TGTGCCAGCAGCTTACCCAGCGGGAGTCTGGGCACAGATACGCAGTATTTT
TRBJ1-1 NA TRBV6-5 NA CASRAPGENTEAFF TGTGCCAGCAGAGCACCGGGGGAGAACACTGAAGCTTTCTTT
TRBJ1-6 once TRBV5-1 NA CASSDRGVNNSPLHF TGCGCCAGCAGCGATCGGGGTGTAAATAATTCACCCCTCCACTTT
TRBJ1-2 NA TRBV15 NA CATSSFVSPYGYTF TGTGCCACCAGCAGCTTCGTATCCCCTTATGGCTACACCTTC
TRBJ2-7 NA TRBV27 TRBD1 CASSTRDRAYEQYF TGTGCCAGCAGCACCCGGGACAGGGCCTACGAGCAGTACTTC
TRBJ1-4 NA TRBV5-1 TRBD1 CASSLTGGDEKLFF TGCGCCAGCAGCTTGACAGGGGGCGATGAAAAACTGTTTTTT
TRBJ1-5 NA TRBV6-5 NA CASSLPGGNQPQHF TGTGCCAGCAGCCTCCCAGGGGGCAATCAGCCCCAGCATTTT
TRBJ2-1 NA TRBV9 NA CASSVVLRRDHNEQFF TGTGCCAGCAGCGTAGTTCTTCGGAGGGACCACAATGAGCAGTTCTTC
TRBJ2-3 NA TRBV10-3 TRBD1 CAISEGQGVADTQYF TGTGCCATCAGTGAGGGACAGGGGGTTGCAGATACGCAGTATTTT
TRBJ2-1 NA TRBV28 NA CASSFLANEQFF TGTGCCAGCAGTTTTTTAGCAAATGAGCAGTTCTTC
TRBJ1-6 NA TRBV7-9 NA CASSLGQGSRSYNSPLHF TGTGCCAGCAGCTTGGGGCAGGGGAGCAGGTCCTATAATTCACCCCTCCACTTT
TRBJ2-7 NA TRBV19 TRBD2 CASSIGTSGEYEQYF TGTGCCAGTAGTATTGGTACTAGCGGAGAATACGAGCAGTACTTC
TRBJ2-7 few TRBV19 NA CASSIDVVRIHEQYF TGTGCCAGTAGTATAGATGTGGTTAGAATCCACGAGCAGTACTTC
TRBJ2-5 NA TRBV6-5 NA CASTFEETQYF TGTGCCAGCACTTTCGAGGAGACCCAGTACTTC
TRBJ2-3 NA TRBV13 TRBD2 CASSSGLAASTDTQYF TGTGCCAGCAGCTCTGGACTAGCGGCTAGCACAGATACGCAGTATTTT
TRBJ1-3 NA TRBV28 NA CASSLLGGGISGNTIYF TGTGCCAGCAGTTTATTAGGGGGGGGGATCTCTGGAAACACCATATATTTT
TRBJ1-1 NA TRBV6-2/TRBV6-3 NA CASSDNSGGTEAFF TGTGCCAGCAGTGACAACTCCGGAGGGACTGAAGCTTTCTTT
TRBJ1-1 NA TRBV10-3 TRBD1 CAISEPGQGQNTEAFF TGTGCCATCAGTGAACCGGGACAGGGGCAGAACACTGAAGCTTTCTTT
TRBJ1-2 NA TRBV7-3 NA CASSLSGFYGYTF TGTGCCAGCAGCTTATCAGGGTTCTATGGCTACACCTTC
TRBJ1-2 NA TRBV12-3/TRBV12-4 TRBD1 CASSSGTGASYTF TGTGCCAGCAGCTCAGGGACAGGGGCAAGCTACACCTTC
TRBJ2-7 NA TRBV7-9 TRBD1 CASSGAGTGGELIYEQYF TGTGCCAGCAGCGGAGCAGGCACAGGGGGAGAGTTAATATACGAGCAGTACTTC
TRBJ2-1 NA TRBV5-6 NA CASSLEHRDEQFF TGTGCCAGCAGCTTGGAGCACCGAGATGAGCAGTTCTTC
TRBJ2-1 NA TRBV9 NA CASSVIRGRSYNEQFF TGTGCCAGCAGCGTAATTCGGGGGAGGTCCTACAATGAGCAGTTCTTC
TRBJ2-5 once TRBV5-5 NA CASSLGGGTQYF TGTGCCAGCAGCTTGGGAGGGGGGACCCAGTACTTC
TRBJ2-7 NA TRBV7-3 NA CASSLYDRTYEQYF TGTGCCAGCAGCTTATATGACAGAACCTACGAGCAGTACTTC
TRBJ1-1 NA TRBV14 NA CASSPLGQPWNTEAFF TGTGCCAGCAGCCCCTTGGGGCAGCCGTGGAACACTGAAGCTTTCTTT
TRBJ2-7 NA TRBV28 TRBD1 CASRFPGQGLREQYF TGTGCCAGCAGGTTCCCGGGACAGGGGCTGCGCGAGCAGTACTTC
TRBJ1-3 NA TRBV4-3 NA CASSQEMASGNTIYF TGCGCCAGCAGCCAAGAAATGGCTTCTGGAAACACCATATATTTT
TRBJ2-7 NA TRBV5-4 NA CASSLPGPDRNEQYF TGTGCCAGCAGCCTTCCAGGGCCCGACCGGAACGAGCAGTACTTC
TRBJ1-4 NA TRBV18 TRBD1 CASSSGQEFNEKLFF TGTGCCAGCTCTTCCGGACAGGAGTTTAATGAAAAACTGTTTTTT
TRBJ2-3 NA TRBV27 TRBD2 CASSSRTSGTLTDTQYF TGTGCCAGCAGTTCAAGGACTAGCGGGACCCTCACAGATACGCAGTATTTT
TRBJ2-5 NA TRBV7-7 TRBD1 CASSLDGTGFSQETQYF TGTGCTAGCAGCTTAGATGGGACAGGGTTCAGCCAAGAGACCCAGTACTTC